A single sample is the source of the 19 T cell receptor beta chains below, sequenced in a study of blood T cell repertoires in COVID-19. Produced via immunoSEQ multiplex PCR; TCRdb's table is partial and in-frame only. This repertoire shows around 400,000 clones, 80% to 85% found once; its top ten account for approximately 5%. The specimen was PBMCs or T cells enriched from blood (not recorded which). These receptors all come from a woman between 50 and 59 years old who had recovered from COVID-19.

The chain couples TRBV11-2 to TRBJ1-4; TRBD1 might be the D (6 bases). This CDR3 has 15 residues. Trimming pared 4 bases from V and 5 bases from J, leaving 14 bases between. The germline V gene encodes CDR1 SGHAT and CDR2 FQNNGV. The CDR3 DNA reads TGTGCCAGCAGCTCTTACACAGGGAAAAATGAAAAACTGTTTTTT. Residues: CASSSYTGKNEKLFF.

The rearrangement joins TRBV5-1 to TRBJ2-7; 9 bases map to TRBD1. After removal of 4 bases from V and 0 bases from J, the junction contained 5 bases not matched to a gene. Per germline, CDR1 SGHRS and CDR2 YFSETQ. The CDR3 is 15 amino acids. CDR3 nucleotides: TGCGCCAGCAGCCCGGGGACAGGGTACTCCTACGAGCAGTACTTC. It encodes CASSPGTGYSYEQYF.

V and J are TRBV5-1 and TRBJ1-1; D is unresolved. Germline-derived CDR1 and CDR2 are SGHRS and YFSETQ. V was cut by 1 base and J by 1 base, with 11 bases left in between. CDR3 length: 15 residues. The CDR3 loop reads CASSLSQSSNTEAFF. The CDR3 coding sequence is TGCGCCAGCAGCTTGTCGCAGTCCTCGAACACTGAAGCTTTCTTT.

Only one count was recorded for this clone. The rearrangement uses TRBV2 and TRBJ2-7, with 7 bases identical to TRBD1. There are 14 residues in the CDR3. The V gene end was trimmed by 6 bases and the J gene end by 0 bases; junction bases not matched to a gene: 5. Germline V gene data show CDR1 as SNHLY and CDR2 as FYNNEI. The chain's CDR3 is CASRGQSSSYEQYF. The CDR3 nucleotides read TGTGCCAGCAGGGGACAGTCGAGCTCCTACGAGCAGTACTTC. Variable domain in full (rest from reference TRBV2 and TRBJ2-7): EPEVTQTPSHQVTQMGQEVILRCVPISNHLYFYWYRQILGQKVEFLVSFYNNEISEKSEIFDDQFSVERPDGSNFTLKIRSTKLEDSAMYFCASRGQSSSYEQYFGPGTRLTVT.

The rearrangement uses TRBV18 and TRBJ1-1; D not resolved. The V and J ends lost 3 bases and 4 bases respectively, with 12 bases between them. Germline-derived CDR1 and CDR2 are KGHSH and LQKENI. CDR3 length: 14 amino acids. In DNA, the CDR3 is TGTGCCAGCTCACCTGCGGGGAAATTCACTGAAGCTTTCTTT. Its protein is CASSPAGKFTEAFF. Supplemented by reference TRBV18 and TRBJ1-1, the full variable domain reads NAGVMQNPRHLVRRRGQEARLRCSPMKGHSHVYWYRQLPEEGLKFMVYLQKENIIDESGMPKERFSAEFPKEGPSILRIQQVVRGDSAAYFCASSPAGKFTEAFFGQGTRLTVV.

The CDR3 DNA is TGTGCCAGCAGTCCACGTCGTGGGACAGGGGTTGGAAACACCATATATTTT. It is translated as CASSPRRGTGVGNTIYF. The rearrangement links TRBV6-2 or TRBV6-3 to TRBJ1-3; 10 nucleotides align to TRBD1. The germline V gene has CDR1 MNHEY and CDR2 SVGEGT. V lost 5 bases, J lost 3 bases, and 10 bases stayed unmatched. The CDR3 length is 17 residues.

The chain has TRBV2 and TRBJ1-1; 7 bases are a match to TRBD1. In germline, CDR1 is SNHLY, CDR2 FYNNEI. V trimming: 4 bases; J trimming: 10 bases; junction bases outside the gene matches: 6. The CDR3 covers 12 residues. DNA for the CDR3: TGTGCCAGCAGTGCCACAGGGGTCGGAGCTTTCTTT. Its protein is CASSATGVGAFF.

V usage is TRBV6-5 and J usage is TRBJ2-6; D unresolved. Germline V CDR1 and CDR2: MNHEY, SVGAGI. The CDR3 loop spans 13 amino acids. Trimming shortened V by 7 bases and J by 4 bases, and 8 bases separated the two germline ends. The CDR3 DNA sequence: TGTGCCAGCACGAGCCCCGGGGCCAACGTCCTGACTTTC. Translation: CASTSPGANVLTF.

This chain links TRBV7-3 with TRBJ1-1, with a tentative D call TRBD1 (5 bases). The CDR3 has 13 residues. The germline gives CDR1 SGHTA, CDR2 FQGTGA. Trimming shortened V by 5 bases and J by 0 bases, and 7 bases separated the two germline ends. CDR3: CASSRQMNTEAFF. Here the CDR3 DNA reads TGTGCCAGCAGCCGACAGATGAACACTGAAGCTTTCTTT.

This clone was counted a single time. The chain employs TRBV18 and TRBJ2-3; the match to TRBD1 covers 10 bases. The CDR3 runs 15 residues. The V segment lost 4 bases and the J segment 2 bases; nucleotides outside the gene matches: 3. CDR1 is KGHSH and CDR2 is LQKENI in the germline V gene. CDR3 sequence reads: CASSRDRGITDTQYF. The CDR3 nucleotides are TGTGCCAGCTCACGGGACAGGGGAATCACAGATACGCAGTATTTT.

This clone was seen more than once but under ten times. This same CDR3 is encoded by further DNA sequences in the sample. This chain links TRBV4-3 with TRBJ1-6, with no clear D. Trimming shortened V by 0 bases and J by 0 bases, and 6 bases separated the two germline ends. The germline V gene encodes CDR1 LGHNA and CDR2 YSLEER. The CDR3 is 16 residues long. CDR3 sequence reads: CASSQDRGSYNSPLHF. In DNA form, the CDR3 reads TGCGCCAGCAGCCAAGATCGCGGCTCCTATAATTCACCCCTCCACTTT.

This rearrangement joins TRBV7-8 to TRBJ1-1; weak D call: TRBD1 (5 bases). The CDR3 has 16 residues. The ends were cut back, 2 bases at V and 0 bases at J, with 13 bases in the middle. CDR1 is SGHVS, CDR2 FQNEAQ, per germline. Written as DNA, the CDR3 is TGTGCCAGCAGCTTAAATGGGGGGGGTATGAACACTGAAGCTTTCTTT. The encoded protein is CASSLNGGGMNTEAFF.

The V and J genes are TRBV5-4 and TRBJ1-1; tentatively, D is TRBD1 (5 bases). Germline loops: CDR1 SGHNT, CDR2 YYREEE (reference sequence). CDR3 length: 15 residues. Trimming stripped 3 bases from V and 3 bases from J, with 15 bases between. The CDR3 bases are TGTGCCAGCAGCTCGAGCCTGAAGGGGTACACTGAAGCTTTCTTT. It is translated as CASSSSLKGYTEAFF.

The chain recombines TRBV7-6 with TRBJ2-7; the match to TRBD2 covers 14 bases. Trimming at V came to 5 bases and at J to 6 bases, leaving 9 bases not matched to a gene. This CDR3 has 16 amino acids. Germline V gene lookup returns CDR1 SGHVS and CDR2 FNYEAQ. For the CDR3, the DNA is TGTGCCAGCAGCCCGACCCCAGGGACTAGCGGGAGCGAGCAGTACTTC. The encoded protein is CASSPTPGTSGSEQYF.

The chain has TRBV3-1 (or the pseudogene TRBV3-2) and TRBJ2-2, with a weak D call TRBD2 (6 bases). V dropped 2 bases and J dropped 3 bases, with 10 bases sitting between them. The germline V gene encodes CDR1 LGHDT and CDR2 YNNKEL (reference sequence). The CDR3 is made up of 15 amino acids. Here the CDR3 reads CASSQLARDTGELFF. In DNA, the CDR3 is TGTGCCAGCAGCCAACTAGCGAGGGACACCGGGGAGCTGTTTTTT.

The V and J genes are TRBV5-5 and TRBJ2-3, with 8 bases fitting TRBD2. After removal of 4 bases from V and 3 bases from J, the junction contained 4 bases not matched to a gene. This CDR3 spans 14 amino acids. CDR1 is SGHKS and CDR2 is YYEKEE in the germline V gene (reference sequence). CDR3 amino acids: CASSETSVTDTQYF. The CDR3 DNA reads as TGTGCCAGCAGCGAGACTAGCGTTACAGATACGCAGTATTTT.

This chain joins TRBV5-1 and TRBJ2-5; D not certain. CDR1 is SGHRS, CDR2 YFSETQ, per germline. This CDR3 spans 14 amino acids. Trimming stripped 0 bases from V and 3 bases from J, with 9 bases between. CDR3 in amino acids: CASSLDGTKETQYF. The CDR3 region has the DNA TGCGCCAGCAGCTTGGACGGCACTAAAGAGACCCAGTACTTC.

The V call is TRBV5-5, the J call TRBJ1-6, with D tentatively TRBD1 (6 bases). Germline V gene lookup returns CDR1 SGHKS and CDR2 YYEKEE (reference sequence). Trimming cost V 4 bases and J 9 bases, with 20 bases left between them. The CDR3 has 16 residues. This CDR3 reads CASSLIYRVPTSPLHF. The CDR3 coding sequence is TGTGCCAGCAGCCTGATTTACAGGGTCCCAACTTCACCCCTCCACTTT. Full variable domain (outside the CDR3, taken from reference TRBV5-5 and TRBJ1-6): DAGVTQSPTHLIKTRGQQVTLRCSPISGHKSVSWYQQVLGQGPQFIFQYYEKEERGRGNFPDRFSARQFPNYSSELNVNALLLGDSALYLCASSLIYRVPTSPLHFGNGTRLTVT.

The chain couples TRBV7-8 to TRBJ1-2; D gene uncertain. Per germline, CDR1 SGHVS and CDR2 FQNEAQ. Trimming removed 8 bases at V and 4 bases at J, with 11 bases between. This CDR3 is built from 12 residues. Here the CDR3 reads CASASSGYGYTF. CDR3 nucleotide sequence: TGTGCCAGCGCCTCGAGCGGCTATGGCTACACCTTC. The full variable domain, its missing parts supplied by reference TRBV7-8 and TRBJ1-2, is GAGVSQSPRYKVAKRGQDVALRCDPISGHVSLFWYQQALGQGPEFLTYFQNEAQLDKSGLPSDRFFAERPEGSVSTLKIQRTQQEDSAVYLCASASSGYGYTFGSGTRLTVV.